Each of the 12 T cell receptor beta chains below was sequenced from the same sample in a study of blood T cell repertoires in COVID-19. Measured with immunoSEQ multiplex PCR; TCRdb has only the in-frame clones, and not every one. The data show over 100,000 clones, approximately 80% seen once. The sequenced sample was peripheral blood. Every receptor here comes from a man aged 60-69 years with active or convalescent COVID-19.

This clone came up a few times. This chain links TRBV5-8 with TRBJ2-7, with TRBD2 matching over 7 bases. The CDR3 loop spans 15 amino acids. J lost 0 bases, V lost 6 bases, and 9 bases had no gene match. CDR1 and CDR2 (germline): SGHTS, YDEGEE. This CDR3 reads CASNPSGRTSYEQYF. CDR3 DNA: TGTGCCAGCAACCCTTCCGGGAGGACCTCCTACGAGCAGTACTTC.

The chain couples TRBV15 to TRBJ2-7; TRBD1 aligns across 12 bases. CDR3 length: 12 residues. Germline CDR1 is LNHNV and CDR2 is YYDKDF (reference sequence). The trim removed 8 bases at V and 9 bases at J, leaving 5 bases unmatched. The CDR3 is CATSGQGAGQYF. DNA for the CDR3: TGTGCCACCTCGGGACAGGGGGCTGGGCAGTACTTC. The entire variable domain, with the rest obtained from reference TRBV15 and TRBJ2-7, is as follows: DAMVIQNPRYQVTQFGKPVTLSCSQTLNHNVMYWYQQKSSQAPKLLFHYYDKDFNNEADTPDNFQSRRPNTSFCFLDIRSPGLGDTAMYLCATSGQGAGQYFGPGTRLTVT.

V gene TRBV28 combines with J gene TRBJ1-2; 9 bases are a match to TRBD1. Germline V CDR1 and CDR2: MDHEN, SYDVKM. The junction had 7 bases not matched to a gene; V was cut back by 6 bases and J by 5 bases. The length of the CDR3 is 14 residues. The CDR3 sequence: CASRTAGQGYGYTF. CDR3 nucleotides: TGTGCCAGCAGAACTGCCGGACAGGGGTATGGCTACACCTTC.

The chain carries TRBV5-6 and TRBJ1-3; D gene unclear. This CDR3 has 15 amino acids. The germline V gene has CDR1 SGHDT and CDR2 YYEEEE. V lost 4 bases and J lost 0, with 11 bases in between. The CDR3 is CASSLGLNSGNTIYF. Here the CDR3 DNA reads TGTGCCAGCAGCCTCGGACTCAACTCTGGAAACACCATATATTTT.

The chain couples TRBV7-2 to TRBJ2-1, with 11 bases fitting TRBD2. The CDR3 runs to 15 residues. The V and J ends lost 4 bases and 7 bases, in that order; junction bases with no gene match: 6. Germline V CDR1 and CDR2: SGHTA, FQGNSA. CDR3 sequence: CASSSQTSGTNEQFF. CDR3 coding DNA: TGTGCCAGCAGCTCCCAGACTAGCGGGACAAATGAGCAGTTCTTC.

This chain links TRBV27 with TRBJ2-7; 9 bases agree with TRBD2. With V trimmed by 5 bases and J by 1 base, 6 bases remained unmatched. The CDR3 has 15 amino acids. CDR1 MNHEY and CDR2 SMNVEV come from the germline V gene (reference sequence). For the CDR3, the DNA is TGTGCCAGCAGTAGGAGCGGGAGGACTTCCTACGAGCAGTACGTC. It yields the protein CASSRSGRTSYEQYV.

The chain has TRBV14 and TRBJ2-1, with TRBD2 matching 11 bases. The CDR3 sequence is 15 residues long. V was clipped by 4 bases and J by 7 bases; unmatched bases: 6. Germline CDR1 is SGHDN and CDR2 is FVKESK. CDR3 bases: TGTGCCAGCAGCCTACTAGCGGGAGAAAGGAATGAGCAGTTCTTC. It specifies CASSLLAGERNEQFF.

The rearrangement uses TRBV6-1 and TRBJ2-6; 8 nucleotides line up with TRBD2. V lost 0 bases to trimming and J lost 2 bases; unmatched junction nucleotides: 3. This CDR3 is 17 amino acids long. Germline lookup yields CDR1 MNHNS and CDR2 SASEGT. The CDR3 here is CASSEAHGGAGANVLTF. CDR3 DNA: TGTGCCAGCAGTGAAGCCCACGGGGGGGCTGGGGCCAACGTCCTGACTTTC.

This clone was detected only a few times. The J gene is TRBJ2-1, the V gene TRBV2; D possibly corresponds to TRBD2 (6 bases). The V end was cut by 5 bases, the J end by 5 bases, with 10 bases between. The CDR3 loop spans 13 amino acids. Germline V CDR1 and CDR2: SNHLY, FYNNEI. The CDR3: CASSTGLDNEQFF. The CDR3 nucleotides are TGTGCCAGCAGTACGGGACTCGACAATGAGCAGTTCTTC.

This clone has a handful of counts. The chain uses TRBV27 and TRBJ2-5, with a weak D call TRBD2 (8 bases). Deletions cut 7 bases from V and 0 bases from J, with 18 bases between. The germline gives CDR1 MNHEY, CDR2 SMNVEV (reference sequence). This CDR3 has 16 amino acids. The CDR3 DNA follows: TGTGCCAGCACCTCACGGGGGGGGACAGACCAAGAGACCCAGTACTTC. Amino acids: CASTSRGGTDQETQYF.

This clone appeared once. The chain is built from TRBV5-6 and TRBJ1-6; perhaps TRBD1 as D (5 bases). V was pared by 0 bases and J by 6 bases, with 7 bases between. Germline V CDR1 and CDR2: SGHDT, YYEEEE. The CDR3 spans 14 residues. The CDR3 coding sequence is TGTGCCAGCAGCTTGGGGGGCGGTAATTCACCCCTCCACTTT. Amino acids: CASSLGGGNSPLHF.

The CDR3 bases are TGTGCCAGCAGCTTAGTTCGGAGGACTAGCTCCTACAATGAGCAGTTCTTC. Amino acids: CASSLVRRTSSYNEQFF. This rearrangement joins TRBV7-2 to TRBJ2-1; 7 nucleotides match TRBD2. The CDR3 runs to 17 residues. V shed 1 base and J 0 bases; nucleotides not matched to a gene: 6. Germline V gene sequence: CDR1 SGHTA, CDR2 FQGNSA.